This TCR beta chain was sequenced for a study of sequential checkpoint blockade in melanoma. For the study at large: First-line arms were nivolumab then ipilimumab, or the reverse, randomized 1:1.

Treatment specified: randomized to nivolumab then ipilimumab (arm A) or the reverse (arm B). Patients had received no earlier DNA-damaging chemotherapy. From thawed PBMCs, live CD3+CD8+ cells negative for CD19 and CD56 were sorted. Here immunoSEQ multiplex PCR was the method, and the copy in TCRdb shows in-frame clones only, minus some. The table includes around 21,000 clones, 82% detected once. Material: CD8+ T cells sorted from blood (inferred from file names), obtained from a patient given nivolumab and ipilimumab in sequence. This clonotype was sampled from a human donor with melanoma.

CDR3 sequence: CASRDRLTEAFF. The CDR3 DNA follows: TGTGCCAGCAGGGACAGACTTACTGAAGCTTTCTTT. V usage is TRBV2 and J usage is TRBJ1-1; the D gene is possibly TRBD1 (6 bases). The CDR3 has 12 amino acids. Germline CDR1 reads SNHLY; CDR2 reads FYNNEI. The ends were cut back, 6 bases at V and 5 bases at J, with 10 bases in the middle.